Below, 3 T cell receptor beta chains from the same sample are listed, as sequenced in a study of STAT3 mutations in large granular lymphocyte leukemia. Study-wide findings and caveats: At least one immunodominant TCR beta clonotype appeared in every T-cell large granular lymphocyte leukemia patient.

For these receptors, no antigen is known. The assay was immunoSEQ multiplex PCR, and TCRdb's table has in-frame clones only and misses some. This table holds 4,500 to 5,500 clones, 70% to 80% found once. The sequenced material came from PBMCs. Every receptor here comes from a human donor with T large granular lymphocyte leukemia. Some clones in this sample may be carry-over from other donors' samples.

The chain carries TRBV29-1 and TRBJ2-7; D call uncertain. Germline V gene lookup returns CDR1 SQVTM and CDR2 ANQGSEA. V was cut by 2 bases and J by 2 bases, with 10 bases left in between. CDR3 length equals 13 residues. As DNA, the CDR3 is TGCAGCGTTGAAAAGGGCGGAACCTACGAGCAGTACTTC. The encoded protein is CSVEKGGTYEQYF.

V is TRBV29-1 and J is TRBJ2-6, with TRBD1 as a possible D gene (5 bases). Germline assignment: CDR1 SQVTM and CDR2 ANQGSEA. This CDR3 has 15 amino acids. Deletions cut 1 base from V and 1 base from J, with 8 bases between. The CDR3 reads CSVEASGSGANVLTF. The CDR3 nucleotides read TGCAGCGTTGAAGCCTCAGGGTCTGGGGCCAACGTCCTGACTTTC.

This clone was counted a few times. Here the CDR3 reads CASSDHGGDEQYF. The CDR3 nucleotides read TGTGCCAGCAGCGACCATGGAGGGGACGAGCAGTACTTC. The genes are TRBV5-6 and TRBJ2-7, with a tentative D call TRBD2 (6 bases). Trimming took off 4 bases at V and 5 bases at J, with 13 bases between the two ends. Germline V CDR1 and CDR2: SGHDT, YYEEEE. The CDR3 extends over 13 amino acids.